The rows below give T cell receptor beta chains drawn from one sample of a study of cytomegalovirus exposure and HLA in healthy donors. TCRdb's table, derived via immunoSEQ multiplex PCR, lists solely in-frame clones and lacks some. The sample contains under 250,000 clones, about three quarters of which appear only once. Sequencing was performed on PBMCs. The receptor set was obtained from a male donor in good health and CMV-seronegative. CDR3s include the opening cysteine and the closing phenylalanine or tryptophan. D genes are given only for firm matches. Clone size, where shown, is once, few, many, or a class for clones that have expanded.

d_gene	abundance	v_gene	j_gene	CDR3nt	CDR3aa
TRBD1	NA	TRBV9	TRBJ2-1	TGTGCCAGCAGCGTAGAATCACAGGGGGCCCCCAATGAGCAGTTCTTC	CASSVESQGAPNEQFF
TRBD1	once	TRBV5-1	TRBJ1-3	TGCGCCAGCAGCCCGGGACAGGGGGCATCTGGAAACACCATATATTTT	CASSPGQGASGNTIYF
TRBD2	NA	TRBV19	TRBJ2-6	TGTGCCAGTAGTATCGGAGGGTGGAGGGACTACTCTGGGGCCAACGTCCTGACTTTC	CASSIGGWRDYSGANVLTF
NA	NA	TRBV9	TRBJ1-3	TGTGCCAGCAGCGTAGCTACGGGAGGCTCTGGAAACACCATATATTTT	CASSVATGGSGNTIYF
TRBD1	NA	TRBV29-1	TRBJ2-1	TGCAGCGTAGGACAGGGGGCCTATTACAATGAGCAGTTCTTC	CSVGQGAYYNEQFF
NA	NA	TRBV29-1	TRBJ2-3	TGCAGCGCACTAGAGAGACGGAGCACAGATACGCAGTATTTT	CSALERRSTDTQYF
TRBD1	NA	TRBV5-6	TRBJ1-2	TGTGCCAGCAGCTTGGTGGACAGGTTGGACACCTTC	CASSLVDRLDTF
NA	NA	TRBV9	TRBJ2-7	TGTGCCAGCAGCGCCCGCGGGGACGGGAGCTCCTACGAGCAGTACTTC	CASSARGDGSSYEQYF
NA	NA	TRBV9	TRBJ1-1	TGTGCCAGCAGCGTCCGGGGGGATTCGAACACTGAAGCTTTCTTT	CASSVRGDSNTEAFF
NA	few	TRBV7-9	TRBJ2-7	TGTGCCAGCAGTCCGACTATCTACGAGCAGTACTTC	CASSPTIYEQYF
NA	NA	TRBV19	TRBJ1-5	TGTGCCAGTAGTAGGCTTGATAGCAATCAGCCCCAGCATTTT	CASSRLDSNQPQHF
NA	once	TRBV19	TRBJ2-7	TGTGCCACCGCTCGGGCGGCAGGGGGGCCCTACGAGCAGTACTTC	CATARAAGGPYEQYF
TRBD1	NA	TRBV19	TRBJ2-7	TGTGCCAGTAGGACCGGGACAGAGACCTACGAGCAGTACTTC	CASRTGTETYEQYF
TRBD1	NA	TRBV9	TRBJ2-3	TGTGCCAGCAGCGTAGCACAGGGGAGAGATACGCAGTATTTT	CASSVAQGRDTQYF
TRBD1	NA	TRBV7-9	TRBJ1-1	TGTTCCAGCAGCAGGCAGGGGGCGATGAACACTGAAGCTTTCTTT	CSSSRQGAMNTEAFF
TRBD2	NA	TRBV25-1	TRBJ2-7	TGTGCCAGCAGCCAACTCGGGGCGGGAGAAAAGGGCAACGAGCAGTACTTC	CASSQLGAGEKGNEQYF
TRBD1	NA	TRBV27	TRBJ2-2	TGTGCCTCAACCCCGGGACAGGTGAACACCGGGGAGCTGTTTTTT	CASTPGQVNTGELFF
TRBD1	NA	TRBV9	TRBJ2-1	TGTGCCAGCAGCCAGACAGGGACATTATCCTACAATGAGCAGTTCTTC	CASSQTGTLSYNEQFF
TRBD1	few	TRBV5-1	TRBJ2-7	TGCGCCAGCAGCTTGGGACAGGGGCTTGAGGAGCAGTACTTC	CASSLGQGLEEQYF
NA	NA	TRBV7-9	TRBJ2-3	TGTGCCAGCAGCTACCGGGAGTTCTATACGCAGTATTTT	CASSYREFYTQYF
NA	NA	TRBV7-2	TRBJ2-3	TGTGCCAGCAGCTTATCTGTGGGGGCCATCACAGATACGCAGTATTTT	CASSLSVGAITDTQYF
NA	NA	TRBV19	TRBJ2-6	TGTGCCAGTAGTATATCACAGAGCTCTGGGGCCAACGTCCTGACTTTC	CASSISQSSGANVLTF
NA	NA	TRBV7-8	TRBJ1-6	TGTGCCGGCCACAGGAGCTCCTATAATTCACCCCTCCACTTT	CAGHRSSYNSPLHF
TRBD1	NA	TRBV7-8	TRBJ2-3	TGTGCCAGCAGCTCAGGACAGGGAAGCACAGATACGCAGTATTTT	CASSSGQGSTDTQYF
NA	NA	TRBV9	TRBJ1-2	TGTGCCAGCAGCCCTCCGGGACACCCTAACTATGGCTACACCTTC	CASSPPGHPNYGYTF
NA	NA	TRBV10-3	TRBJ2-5	TGTGCCATCAGTGGGGGGCGGGGGTTTGGAGAGACCCAGTACTTC	CAISGGRGFGETQYF
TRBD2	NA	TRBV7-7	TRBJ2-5	TGTGCTAGCAGCTCGGGACTAGCGGGAGGTCATCAAGAGACCCAGTACTTC	CASSSGLAGGHQETQYF
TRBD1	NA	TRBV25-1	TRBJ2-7	TGTGCCAGCAGTGAATCGGGGACAGGGAGATACGAGCAGTACTTC	CASSESGTGRYEQYF
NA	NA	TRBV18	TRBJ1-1	TGTGCCAGCTCCCTCACGAGACAGGAGAACACTGAAGCTTTCTTT	CASSLTRQENTEAFF
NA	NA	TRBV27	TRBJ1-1	TGTGCCAGCAGTTTAAGCGTAGACAGTGAAGCTTTCTTT	CASSLSVDSEAFF
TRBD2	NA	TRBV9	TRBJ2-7	TGTGCCAGCAGCGTAGACGCGGGAGTATCCTTCGAGCAGTACTTC	CASSVDAGVSFEQYF